The entry below describes one T cell receptor beta chain. Its cognate antigen is unknown. MiXCR, run by TCRdb on the reads, gives a single entry per CDR3 protein. The profile shows roughly 730,000 distinct CDR3 sequences, around a third of them singletons. The data derive from a study of T cell repertoires in cytomegalovirus infection. Points from the study as a whole: Ex vivo responses were dominated by HLA-C-restricted CMV-specific TCR beta clonotypes.

The TCR was taken from a human donor in good health (CMV status not recorded). Some clones in this sample may be carry-over from other donors' samples. The material was cultured PBMCs, obtained from culture after CMV antigen stimulation.

Here the CDR3 reads CATSESDRGGHGYTF. The CDR3 coding sequence is TGTGCCACCAGTGAGTCGGACAGGGGAGGCCATGGCTACACCTTC. The chain links TRBV24-1 to TRBJ1-2; TRBD1 matches 9 bases. The CDR3 runs 15 residues. With 4 bases clipped from V and 6 bases from J, the junction kept 8 bases outside the gene matches. Germline lookup yields CDR1 KGHDR and CDR2 SFDVKD.